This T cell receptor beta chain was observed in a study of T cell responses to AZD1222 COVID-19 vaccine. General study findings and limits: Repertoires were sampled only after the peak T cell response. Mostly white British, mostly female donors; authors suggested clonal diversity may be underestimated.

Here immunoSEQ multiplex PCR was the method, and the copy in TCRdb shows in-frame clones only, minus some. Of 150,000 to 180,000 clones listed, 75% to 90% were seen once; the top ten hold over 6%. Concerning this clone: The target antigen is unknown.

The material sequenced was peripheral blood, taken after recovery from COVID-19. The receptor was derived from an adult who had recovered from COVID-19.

The CDR3 loop is CASSHQDNYNSPLHF. CDR3 bases: TGTGCCAGCAGCCACCAGGACAACTATAATTCACCCCTCCACTTT. This rearrangement joins TRBV6-2 or TRBV6-3 to TRBJ1-6; tentative D call: TRBD1 (5 bases). The CDR3 length is 15 residues. V shed 6 bases and J shed 3 bases, with 12 bases lying between them. Germline loops: CDR1 MNHEY, CDR2 SVGEGT.